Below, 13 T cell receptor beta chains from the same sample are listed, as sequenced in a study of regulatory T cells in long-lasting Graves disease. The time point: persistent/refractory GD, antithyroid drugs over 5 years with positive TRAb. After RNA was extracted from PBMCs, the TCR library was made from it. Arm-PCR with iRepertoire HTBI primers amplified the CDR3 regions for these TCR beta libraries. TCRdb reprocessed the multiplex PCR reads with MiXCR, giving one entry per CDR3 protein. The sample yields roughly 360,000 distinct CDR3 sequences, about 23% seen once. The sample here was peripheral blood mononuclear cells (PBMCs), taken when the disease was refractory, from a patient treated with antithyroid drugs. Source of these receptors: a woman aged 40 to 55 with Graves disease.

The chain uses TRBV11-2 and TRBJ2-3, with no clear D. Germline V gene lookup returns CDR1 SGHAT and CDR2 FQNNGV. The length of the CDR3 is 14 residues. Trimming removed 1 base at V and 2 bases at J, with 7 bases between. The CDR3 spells CASSLVFNTDTQYF. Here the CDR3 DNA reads TGTGCCAGCAGCTTAGTGTTTAACACAGATACGCAGTATTTT.

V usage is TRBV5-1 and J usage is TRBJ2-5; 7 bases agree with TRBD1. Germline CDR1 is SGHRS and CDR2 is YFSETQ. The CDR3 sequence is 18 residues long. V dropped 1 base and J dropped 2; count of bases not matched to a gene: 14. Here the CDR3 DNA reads TGCGCCAGCAGCTTGCCAACTTGGGGCAGGGGGAGACAAGAGACCCAGTACTTC. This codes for CASSLPTWGRGRQETQYF. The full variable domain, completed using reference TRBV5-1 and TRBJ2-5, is KAGVTQTPRYLIKTRGQQVTLSCSPISGHRSVSWYQQTPGQGLQFLFEYFSETQRNKGNFPGRFSGRQFSNSRSEMNVSTLELGDSALYLCASSLPTWGRGRQETQYFGPGTRLLVL.

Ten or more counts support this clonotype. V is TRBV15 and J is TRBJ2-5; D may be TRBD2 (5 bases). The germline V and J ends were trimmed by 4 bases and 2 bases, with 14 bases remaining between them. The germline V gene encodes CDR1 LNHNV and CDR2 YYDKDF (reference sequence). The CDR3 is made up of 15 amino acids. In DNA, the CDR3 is TGTGCCACCAGCAAGGAGGACTGGGCACAAGAGACCCAGTACTTC. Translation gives CATSKEDWAQETQYF.

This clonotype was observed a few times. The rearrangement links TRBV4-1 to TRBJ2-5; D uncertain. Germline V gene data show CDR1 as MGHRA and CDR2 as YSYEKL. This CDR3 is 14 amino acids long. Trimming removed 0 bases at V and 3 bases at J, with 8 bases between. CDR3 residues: CASSQDTAKETQYF. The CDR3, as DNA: TGCGCCAGCAGCCAAGATACGGCAAAAGAGACCCAGTACTTC.

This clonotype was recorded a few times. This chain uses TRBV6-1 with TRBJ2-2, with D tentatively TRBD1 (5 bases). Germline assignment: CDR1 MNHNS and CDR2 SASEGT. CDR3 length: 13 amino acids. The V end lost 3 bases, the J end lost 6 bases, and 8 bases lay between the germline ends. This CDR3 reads CASSDRDAGELFF. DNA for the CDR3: TGTGCCAGCAGTGACAGGGATGCCGGGGAGCTGTTTTTT.

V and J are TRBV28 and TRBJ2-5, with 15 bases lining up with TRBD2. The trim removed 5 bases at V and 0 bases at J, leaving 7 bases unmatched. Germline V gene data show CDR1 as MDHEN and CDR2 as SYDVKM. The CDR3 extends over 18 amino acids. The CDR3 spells CASSHPWTSGGDQETQYF. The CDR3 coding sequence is TGTGCCAGCAGTCATCCATGGACTAGCGGGGGGGACCAAGAGACCCAGTACTTC.

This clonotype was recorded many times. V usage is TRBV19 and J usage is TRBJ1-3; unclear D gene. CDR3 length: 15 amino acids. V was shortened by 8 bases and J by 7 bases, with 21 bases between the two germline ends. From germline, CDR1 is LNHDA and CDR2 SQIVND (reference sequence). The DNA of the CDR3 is TGTGCCAGTCGAGTTGGAGGCAAGCCGGGCAACACCATATATTTT. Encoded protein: CASRVGGKPGNTIYF.

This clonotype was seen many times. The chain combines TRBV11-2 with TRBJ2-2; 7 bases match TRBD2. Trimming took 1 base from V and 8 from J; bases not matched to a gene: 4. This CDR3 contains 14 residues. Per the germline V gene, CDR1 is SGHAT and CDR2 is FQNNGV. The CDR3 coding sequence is TGTGCCAGCAGCTTAGGTGGCGGGAGAGGGGAGCTGTTTTTT. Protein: CASSLGGGRGELFF.

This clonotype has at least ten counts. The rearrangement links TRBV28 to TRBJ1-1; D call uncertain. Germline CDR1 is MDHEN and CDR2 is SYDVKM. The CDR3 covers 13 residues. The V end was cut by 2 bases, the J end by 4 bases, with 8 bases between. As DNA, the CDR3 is TGTGCCAGCAGTTTAGTAGGGCTCACTGAAGCTTTCTTT. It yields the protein CASSLVGLTEAFF.

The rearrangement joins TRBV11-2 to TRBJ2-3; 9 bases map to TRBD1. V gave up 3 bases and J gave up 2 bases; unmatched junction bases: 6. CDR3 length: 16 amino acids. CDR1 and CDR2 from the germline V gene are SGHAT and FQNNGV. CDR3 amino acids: CASSFGQGMNTDTQYF. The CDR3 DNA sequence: TGTGCCAGCAGCTTCGGACAGGGGATGAACACAGATACGCAGTATTTT.

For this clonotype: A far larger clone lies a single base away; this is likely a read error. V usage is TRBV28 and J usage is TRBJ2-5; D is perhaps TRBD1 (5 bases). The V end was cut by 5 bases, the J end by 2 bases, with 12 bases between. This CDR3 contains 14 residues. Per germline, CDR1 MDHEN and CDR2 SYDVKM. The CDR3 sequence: CASSEPGMQETQYF. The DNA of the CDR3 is TGTGCCAGCAGTGAACCAGGGATGCAAGAGACCCAGTACTTC.

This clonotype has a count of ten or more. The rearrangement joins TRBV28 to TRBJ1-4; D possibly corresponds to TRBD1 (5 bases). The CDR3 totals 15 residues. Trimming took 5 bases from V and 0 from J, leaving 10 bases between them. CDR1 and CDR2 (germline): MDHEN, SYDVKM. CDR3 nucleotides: TGTGCCAGCAGTCTCCGGGACGCAACTAATGAAAAACTGTTTTTT. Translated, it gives CASSLRDATNEKLFF.

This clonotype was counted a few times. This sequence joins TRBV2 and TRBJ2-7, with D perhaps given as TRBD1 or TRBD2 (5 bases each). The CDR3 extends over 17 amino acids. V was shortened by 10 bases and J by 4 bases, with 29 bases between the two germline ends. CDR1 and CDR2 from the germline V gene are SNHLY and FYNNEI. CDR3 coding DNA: TGTGCCACCGAGACCAGGACCAGGGAAGGGCGGGTTTACGAGCAGTACTTC. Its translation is CATETRTREGRVYEQYF.